The next 4 T cell receptor beta chains were all read from a single sample in a study of radiotherapy plus CTLA-4 blockade in lung cancer. TCRdb's copy holds only in-frame clones and misses some; the assay was immunoSEQ multiplex PCR. The sample has 60,000 to 65,000 clones; approximately 77% are singletons. The specimen was peripheral blood, collected from a patient treated with radiotherapy plus ipilimumab. The source is a human donor with non-small cell lung cancer who had a complete response to radiotherapy plus ipilimumab.

This chain uses TRBV9 with TRBJ1-2, with 7 nucleotides matching TRBD1. The CDR3 is made up of 15 amino acids. V gave up 3 bases and J gave up 4 bases; unmatched junction bases: 9. CDR1 and CDR2 (germline): SGDLS, YYNGEE. DNA for the CDR3: TGTGCCAGCAGCGCCCCCGGGACAGATCTCTATGGCTACACCTTC. The encoded protein is CASSAPGTDLYGYTF.

The V and J genes are TRBV7-2 and TRBJ2-7; the match to TRBD2 covers 11 bases. After removal of 5 bases from V and 6 bases from J, the junction contained 9 bases not matched to a gene. The germline CDR1 and CDR2 sequences are SGHTA and FQGNSA. The length of the CDR3 is 15 residues. CDR3 amino acids: CASSPVAGGPSEQYV. The CDR3 bases are TGTGCCAGCAGCCCGGTAGCGGGAGGGCCTTCCGAGCAGTACGTC.

The V and J genes are TRBV29-1 and TRBJ1-1, with D possibly being TRBD1 (6 bases). The ends were cut back, 7 bases at V and 1 base at J, with 19 bases in the middle. Germline CDR1 SQVTM, CDR2 ANQGSEA. The CDR3 consists of 15 residues. CDR3 bases: TGCAGCGCAAACCCTTACAGGGACTCGAACACTGAAGCTTTCTTT. Amino acid sequence: CSANPYRDSNTEAFF.

The chain carries TRBV28 and TRBJ1-2, with D perhaps TRBD1 (5 bases). Trimming removed 4 bases from V and 4 bases from J, with 13 bases in between. CDR3 size: 14 residues. The V gene's germline CDR1 is MDHEN and CDR2 SYDVKM. In DNA form, the CDR3 reads TGTGCCAGCAGTTCCGGGACCGCTGTCTATGGCTACACCTTC. Translating it yields CASSSGTAVYGYTF.